This is a list of T cell receptor beta chains from one sample in a study of OX40 agonist ivuxolimab in advanced cancers. Libraries were prepared by immunoSEQ multiplex PCR; TCRdb keeps only in-frame clonotypes and omits some of them. This sample has about 55,000 clones; 77% occur once, and the top ten carry roughly 6.3%. Sequenced material: CD4+ or CD8+ T cells sorted from blood, taken in a trial of the OX40 agonist ivuxolimab. These receptors all come from an adult with an advanced solid tumor such as melanoma, head and neck, liver or kidney cancer. CDR3s include the opening cysteine and the closing phenylalanine or tryptophan. Fields, in order: V gene, D gene, clone size, J gene, CDR3 protein, CDR3 DNA. D genes are given only for firm matches. Expanded clones are given a class, and other clones once, few, many or no size at all.

v_call: TRBV2; d_call: TRBD1; clone_size: -; j_call: TRBJ1-2; cdr3_aa: CASTDRVNNYGYTF; cdr3_nt: TGTGCCAGCACAGACAGGGTTAATAACTATGGCTACACCTTC
v_call: TRBV5-1; d_call: TRBD2; clone_size: once; j_call: TRBJ2-3; cdr3_aa: CASSLTSGSKDTQYF; cdr3_nt: TGCGCCAGCAGCTTGACTAGCGGGAGTAAAGATACGCAGTATTTT
v_call: TRBV18; d_call: -; clone_size: -; j_call: TRBJ1-2; cdr3_aa: CASSPSDSYTANYGYTF; cdr3_nt: TGTGCCAGCTCACCCTCGGACAGTTATACAGCTAACTATGGCTACACCTTC
v_call: TRBV2; d_call: -; clone_size: -; j_call: TRBJ2-1; cdr3_aa: CASSVTSYNEQFF; cdr3_nt: TGTGCCAGCAGTGTAACCTCCTACAATGAGCAGTTCTTC
v_call: TRBV18; d_call: -; clone_size: few; j_call: TRBJ1-3; cdr3_aa: CASSWDTSSGNTIYF; cdr3_nt: TGTGCCAGCTCCTGGGATACGAGCTCTGGAAACACCATATATTTT
v_call: TRBV28; d_call: -; clone_size: -; j_call: TRBJ2-7; cdr3_aa: CASSLLAGNYEQYF; cdr3_nt: TGTGCCAGCAGTTTACTGGCAGGAAACTACGAGCAGTACTTC
v_call: TRBV7-9; d_call: -; clone_size: -; j_call: TRBJ2-7; cdr3_aa: CASSLEGRTVDF; cdr3_nt: TGTGCCAGCAGCTTAGAGGGGCGGACAGTAGACTTC
v_call: TRBV19; d_call: -; clone_size: -; j_call: TRBJ2-7; cdr3_aa: CASSIHGHYEQYF; cdr3_nt: TGTGCCAGTAGTATTCACGGCCACTACGAGCAGTACTTC
v_call: TRBV4-1; d_call: -; clone_size: few; j_call: TRBJ1-2; cdr3_aa: CASSQVPGGYTF; cdr3_nt: TGCGCCAGCAGCCAAGTGCCCGGCGGCTACACCTTC
v_call: TRBV2; d_call: TRBD1; clone_size: -; j_call: TRBJ1-1; cdr3_aa: CASRPGQQNTEAFF; cdr3_nt: TGTGCCAGCAGACCGGGACAGCAGAACACTGAAGCTTTCTTT
v_call: TRBV7-2; d_call: -; clone_size: -; j_call: TRBJ2-7; cdr3_aa: CASSLEAMDYYEQYF; cdr3_nt: TGTGCCAGCAGCTTAGAGGCAATGGACTACTACGAGCAGTACTTC
v_call: TRBV18; d_call: TRBD1; clone_size: -; j_call: TRBJ2-3; cdr3_aa: CASSPGTAKADTQYF; cdr3_nt: TGTGCCAGCTCACCGGGGACAGCTAAAGCAGATACGCAGTATTTT
v_call: TRBV6-1; d_call: TRBD2; clone_size: -; j_call: TRBJ2-4; cdr3_aa: CASSGLAGAKNIQYF; cdr3_nt: TGTGCCAGCAGTGGGCTAGCGGGCGCCAAAAACATTCAGTACTTC
v_call: TRBV27; d_call: -; clone_size: -; j_call: TRBJ1-4; cdr3_aa: CASSLDGTRRGERLFF; cdr3_nt: TGTGCCAGCAGTTTGGATGGGACCCGAAGGGGAGAAAGACTGTTTTTT
v_call: TRBV27; d_call: -; clone_size: -; j_call: TRBJ1-4; cdr3_aa: CASSFSAATNEKLFF; cdr3_nt: TGTGCCAGCAGTTTCTCGGCAGCCACTAATGAAAAACTGTTTTTT
v_call: TRBV7-8; d_call: -; clone_size: -; j_call: TRBJ2-2; cdr3_aa: CASSAPLRFNTGELFF; cdr3_nt: TGTGCCAGCAGCGCCCCCTTGCGGTTTAACACCGGGGAGCTGTTTTTT
v_call: TRBV6-5; d_call: TRBD1; clone_size: -; j_call: TRBJ2-5; cdr3_aa: CASAQGPQETQYF; cdr3_nt: TGTGCCAGTGCACAGGGGCCTCAAGAGACCCAGTACTTC
v_call: TRBV30; d_call: -; clone_size: few; j_call: TRBJ1-1; cdr3_aa: CAWSARTGNTEAFF; cdr3_nt: TGTGCCTGGAGTGCCCGAACAGGGAACACTGAAGCTTTCTTT
v_call: TRBV4-3; d_call: -; clone_size: once; j_call: TRBJ1-5; cdr3_aa: CASSRGRNSNQPQHF; cdr3_nt: TGCGCCAGCAGCCGAGGCCGCAATAGCAATCAGCCCCAGCATTTT
v_call: TRBV28; d_call: -; clone_size: -; j_call: TRBJ1-1; cdr3_aa: CASSSQGRNTEAFF; cdr3_nt: TGTGCCAGCAGTTCACAGGGCAGGAACACTGAAGCTTTCTTT
v_call: TRBV29-1; d_call: TRBD1; clone_size: few; j_call: TRBJ2-7; cdr3_aa: CSAEGQEGYEQYF; cdr3_nt: TGCAGCGCCGAGGGACAGGAAGGGTACGAGCAGTACTTC
v_call: TRBV29-1; d_call: -; clone_size: -; j_call: TRBJ2-5; cdr3_aa: CSAARGEETQYF; cdr3_nt: TGCAGCGCCGCGAGAGGTGAGGAGACCCAGTACTTC
v_call: TRBV6-1; d_call: -; clone_size: -; j_call: TRBJ1-4; cdr3_aa: CASSDLLGAENEKLFF; cdr3_nt: TGTGCCAGCAGTGATCTCCTGGGGGCAGAGAATGAAAAACTGTTTTTT
v_call: TRBV5-6; d_call: TRBD1; clone_size: -; j_call: TRBJ1-2; cdr3_aa: CASSGRGQGAFGYTF; cdr3_nt: TGTGCCAGCAGCGGGCGGGGACAGGGGGCTTTTGGCTACACCTTC
v_call: TRBV19; d_call: TRBD1; clone_size: -; j_call: TRBJ1-4; cdr3_aa: CASRPGDRGGEKLFF; cdr3_nt: TGTGCCAGTAGGCCCGGGGACAGGGGAGGTGAAAAACTGTTTTTT
v_call: TRBV6-6; d_call: -; clone_size: -; j_call: TRBJ2-5; cdr3_aa: CASKITDGAQYF; cdr3_nt: TGTGCCAGCAAAATAACGGACGGGGCCCAGTACTTC
v_call: TRBV19; d_call: -; clone_size: -; j_call: TRBJ2-2; cdr3_aa: CASSASRTTGELFF; cdr3_nt: TGTGCCAGTAGTGCCTCTCGTACGACCGGGGAGCTGTTTTTT
v_call: TRBV21-1; d_call: -; clone_size: -; j_call: TRBJ2-5; cdr3_aa: CASSKTRLAGGQETQYF; cdr3_nt: TGTGCCAGCAGCAAAACTAGACTAGCGGGGGGCCAAGAGACCCAGTACTTC